The clone carrying this T cell receptor beta chain turned up a few times. Antigen specificity is unknown. The sample is drawn from a study of T-cell memory formation after mild COVID-19. Looking at the study overall: TCR clustering was largely donor specific. General study results and limits: Day 15 to 85 contracting clones showed balanced CD4/CD8; day 15 to 37 expanders favored CD4+. There were some responding clones in pre-infection memory, which suggested that cross-reactive memory had joined.

The CDR3 extends over 14 amino acids. Trimming removed 2 bases from V and 5 bases from J, with 12 bases in between. From germline, CDR1 is PRHDT and CDR2 FYEKMQ (reference sequence). TCRdb reprocessed the 5' RACE reads with MiXCR, giving one entry per CDR3 protein. Among some 300,000 distinct CDR3 sequences, roughly 21% were seen once, and the ten largest hold 20% to 25%. This sequence originates from a man aged 18 to 30 who had mild COVID-19 (a few samples of this study predate the infection). Cell type and time point are not known. The V call is TRBV13, the J call TRBJ2-5, with D hard to call. The sequenced sample was PBMCs or a T cell subset sorted from them (not recorded which). The CDR3 region has the DNA TGTGCCAGCAGCTTACCAGATTCGGGCGAGACCCAGTACTTC. It yields the protein CASSLPDSGETQYF.